The entry that follows covers one T cell receptor beta chain sequence. This sample was taken from a study of blood T cell repertoires in COVID-19. Study context: The United States, Italy and Spain supplied acute and convalescent COVID-19 samples. Sample material is recorded as cDNA or gDNA derived from T cells, B-cell-depleted T cells, or PBMCs.

The CDR3 is 14 residues long. Germline CDR1 is SQVTM and CDR2 is ANQGSEA. The V end was cut by 1 base, the J end by 6 bases, with 14 bases between. Original processing methods: Reference gene primer amplification gave estimated nucleated cell counts. This table comes from immunoSEQ multiplex PCR, and its TCRdb copy is limited to in-frame clones, with some not included. That table gives V, J and clone size, and the DNA gave D and trimming. This sample has approximately 240,000 clones, with around 80% found just once. The rearrangement joins TRBV29-1 to TRBJ2-3; D unclear. Sequenced input: peripheral blood. This sequence originates from a woman at least 80 years old with active or convalescent COVID-19. CDR3: CSVEGSSYSDTQYF. The CDR3 nucleotides are TGCAGCGTTGAAGGGAGTAGTTATTCGGATACGCAGTATTTT.